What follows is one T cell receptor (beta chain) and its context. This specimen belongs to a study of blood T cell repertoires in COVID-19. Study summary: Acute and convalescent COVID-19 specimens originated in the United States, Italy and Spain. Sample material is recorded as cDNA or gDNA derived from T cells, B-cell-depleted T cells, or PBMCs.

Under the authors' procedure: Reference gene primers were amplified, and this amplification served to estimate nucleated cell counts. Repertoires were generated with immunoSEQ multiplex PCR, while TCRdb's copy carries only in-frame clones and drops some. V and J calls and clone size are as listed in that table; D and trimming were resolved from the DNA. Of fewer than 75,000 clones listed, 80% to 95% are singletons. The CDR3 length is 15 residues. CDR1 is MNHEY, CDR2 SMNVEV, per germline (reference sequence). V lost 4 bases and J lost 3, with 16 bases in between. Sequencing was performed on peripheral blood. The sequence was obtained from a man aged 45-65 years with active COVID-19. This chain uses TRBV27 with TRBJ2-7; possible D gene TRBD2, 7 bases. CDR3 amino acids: CASSSGRGGHYEQYF. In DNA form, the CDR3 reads TGTGCCAGCAGTTCCGGTAGGGGGGGCCACTACGAGCAGTACTTC.